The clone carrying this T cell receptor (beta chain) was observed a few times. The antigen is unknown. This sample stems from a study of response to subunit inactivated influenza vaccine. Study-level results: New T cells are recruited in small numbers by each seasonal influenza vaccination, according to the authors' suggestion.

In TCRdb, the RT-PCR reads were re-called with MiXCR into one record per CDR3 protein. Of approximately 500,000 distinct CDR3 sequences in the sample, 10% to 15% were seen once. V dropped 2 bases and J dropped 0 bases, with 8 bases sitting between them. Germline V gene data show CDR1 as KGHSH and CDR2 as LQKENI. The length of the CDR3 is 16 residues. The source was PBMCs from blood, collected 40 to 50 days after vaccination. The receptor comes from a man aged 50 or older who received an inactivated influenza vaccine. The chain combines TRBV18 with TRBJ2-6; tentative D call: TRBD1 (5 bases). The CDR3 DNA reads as TGTGCCAGCTCACCAACAGGCCGCTCTGGGGCCAACGTCCTGACTTTC. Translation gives CASSPTGRSGANVLTF.